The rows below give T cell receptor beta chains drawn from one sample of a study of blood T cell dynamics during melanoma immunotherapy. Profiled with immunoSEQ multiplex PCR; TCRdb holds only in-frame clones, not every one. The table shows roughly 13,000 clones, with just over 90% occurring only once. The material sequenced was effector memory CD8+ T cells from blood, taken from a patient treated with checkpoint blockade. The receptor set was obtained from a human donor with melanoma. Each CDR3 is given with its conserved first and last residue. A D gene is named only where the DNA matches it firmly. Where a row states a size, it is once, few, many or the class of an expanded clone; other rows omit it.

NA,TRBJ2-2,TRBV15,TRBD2,TGTGCCACCAGCAGCGGACTAGCGGTTCGGGAGCTGTTTTTT,CATSSGLAVRELFF
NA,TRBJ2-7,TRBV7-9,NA,TGTGCCAGCAGCCCGTCGGCTTCCTACGAGCAGTACTTC,CASSPSASYEQYF
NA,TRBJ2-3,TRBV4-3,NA,TGCGCCAGCAGCCAAGATCACAGCGTATATAGCACAGATACGCAGTATTTT,CASSQDHSVYSTDTQYF
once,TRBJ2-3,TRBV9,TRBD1,TGTGCCAGCAGCGTAGCAGGGGGAGATACGCAGTATTTT,CASSVAGGDTQYF
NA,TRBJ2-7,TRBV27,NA,TGTGCCAGCAGTTTAGTCGACGAGCAGTACTTC,CASSLVDEQYF
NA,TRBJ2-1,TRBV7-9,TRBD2,TGTGCCAGCAGCTCTCTGACTAGCGGGCCGGACTATTACAATGAGCAGTTCTTC,CASSSLTSGPDYYNEQFF
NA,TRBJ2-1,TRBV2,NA,TGTGCCAGCAGTGTCTTTGAGCAGTTCTTC,CASSVFEQFF
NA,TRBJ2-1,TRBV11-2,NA,TGTGCCAGCAGCTTACCGGGGGCTTGGAGTGAGCAGTTCTTC,CASSLPGAWSEQFF
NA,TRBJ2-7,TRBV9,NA,TGTGCCAGCAGCGTAGGACAGACTCACGAGCAGTACTTC,CASSVGQTHEQYF
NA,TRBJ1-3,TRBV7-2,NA,TGTGCCAGCAGCCCTAGTGGCAGCTCTGGAAACACCATATATTTT,CASSPSGSSGNTIYF
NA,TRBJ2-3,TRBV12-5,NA,TGTGCTAGTGGTCCCACTGGTGGTAGCACAGATACGCAGTATTTT,CASGPTGGSTDTQYF
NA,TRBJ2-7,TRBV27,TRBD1,TGTGCCAGCACCCAAGGACAGGGGGGTTTCTACGAGCAGTACTTC,CASTQGQGGFYEQYF
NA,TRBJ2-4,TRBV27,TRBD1,TGTGCCAGCAGTCACAGGGGAGCCAAAAACATTCAGTACTTC,CASSHRGAKNIQYF
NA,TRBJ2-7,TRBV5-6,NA,TGTGCCAGCAGCCCTGACCGGGATTCTTCCTACGAGCAGTACTTC,CASSPDRDSSYEQYF
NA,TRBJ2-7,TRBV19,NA,TGTGCCAGTAGTCCCCAACCCTCGAGGGATGGCGAGCAGTACTTC,CASSPQPSRDGEQYF
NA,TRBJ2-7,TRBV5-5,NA,TGTGCCAGCAGCTCGGGGACGTACGAGCAGTACTTC,CASSSGTYEQYF
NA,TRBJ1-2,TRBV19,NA,TGTGCCAGTAGTATAGGCACTAACTATGGCTACACCTTC,CASSIGTNYGYTF
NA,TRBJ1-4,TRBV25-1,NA,TGTGCCAGCAGCTTCAGGGGAACTAATGAAAAACTGTTTTTT,CASSFRGTNEKLFF
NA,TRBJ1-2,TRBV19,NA,TGTGCCATTTCTAATCGGGGAGGGGACCTATATGGCTACACCTTC,CAISNRGGDLYGYTF
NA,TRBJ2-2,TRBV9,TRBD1,TGTGCCAGCATGGACAGGGTGTCCACCGGGGAGCTGTTTTTT,CASMDRVSTGELFF
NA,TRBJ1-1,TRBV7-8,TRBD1,TGTGCCAGCAGCTCTGGACAGGGCCATGTTGAAGCTTTCTTT,CASSSGQGHVEAFF
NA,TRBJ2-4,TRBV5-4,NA,TGTGCCAGCAGCCAAAATTTAGCCAAAAACATTCAGTACTTC,CASSQNLAKNIQYF
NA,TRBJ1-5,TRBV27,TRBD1,TGTGCCAGCAGTTTTTCCTTGACAGGGAATCAGCCCCAGCATTTT,CASSFSLTGNQPQHF
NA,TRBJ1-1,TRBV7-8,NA,TGTGCCAGCAGCCCACCAGGGATAATGAACACTGAAGCTTTCTTT,CASSPPGIMNTEAFF
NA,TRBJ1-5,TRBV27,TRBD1,TGTGCCAGCAGTCCCCGGGGAGGGGGCTACCAGCCCCAGCATTTT,CASSPRGGGYQPQHF
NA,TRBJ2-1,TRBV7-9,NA,TGTGCCAGCAGCCTGGGACTGTCGGATGAGCAGTTCTTC,CASSLGLSDEQFF
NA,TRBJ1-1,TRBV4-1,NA,TGCGCCAGCAGCCAAGGTCGCGGTACTGAAGCTTTCTTT,CASSQGRGTEAFF
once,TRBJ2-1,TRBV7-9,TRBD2,TGTGCCACCCAGGGAGGCGGGAGAAACTACAATGAGCAGTTCTTC,CATQGGGRNYNEQFF
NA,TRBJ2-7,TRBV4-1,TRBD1,TGCGCCAGCAGCCAAGCCCGGACAGGATACGAGCAGTACTTC,CASSQARTGYEQYF
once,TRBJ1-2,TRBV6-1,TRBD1,TGTGCCAGCAGAGAGCCCGGGACAGGGGGCGATGGCTACACCTTC,CASREPGTGGDGYTF
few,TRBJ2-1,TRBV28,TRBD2,TGTGCCAGCAGTGGAACTAGCGGGAGTATCGATGAGCAGTTCTTC,CASSGTSGSIDEQFF
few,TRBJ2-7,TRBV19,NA,TGTGCCAGTAGTATCGGCTACGAGCAGTACTTC,CASSIGYEQYF
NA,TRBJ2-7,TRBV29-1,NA,TGCAGCGCCGAACGGAGCGGGACAGACTCCTACGAGCAGTACTTC,CSAERSGTDSYEQYF
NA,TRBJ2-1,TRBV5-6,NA,TGTGCCAGCAGCTTGGATGGGCTAGTAGTCTACAATGAGCAGTTCTTC,CASSLDGLVVYNEQFF
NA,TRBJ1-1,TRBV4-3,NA,TGCGCCAGCAGCCAATCCACCGGGGACACTGAAGCTTTCTTT,CASSQSTGDTEAFF
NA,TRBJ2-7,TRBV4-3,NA,TGCGCCAGCAGCCAAGGGGTAGCCCTCTACGAGCAGTACTTC,CASSQGVALYEQYF
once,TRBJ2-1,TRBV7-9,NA,TGTGCCAGCAGCTTAGTGGAAGGCAATGAGCAGTTCTTC,CASSLVEGNEQFF
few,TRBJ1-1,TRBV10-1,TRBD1,TGCGCCAGCAGTGCCGGACAGGGGATCACTGAAGCTTTCTTT,CASSAGQGITEAFF
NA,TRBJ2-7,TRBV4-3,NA,TGCGCCAGCAGCCAAGATGCTCATTACGAGCAGTACTTC,CASSQDAHYEQYF
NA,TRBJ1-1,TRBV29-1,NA,TGCAGCGCCACGGAAGAGGGGGCTTTCTTT,CSATEEGAFF
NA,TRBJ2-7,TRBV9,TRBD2,TGTGCCAGCAGCTCAGGACTAGCGGGAGACGAGCAGTACTTC,CASSSGLAGDEQYF
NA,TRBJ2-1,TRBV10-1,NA,TGCGCCAGCAGTGAGGTGGGCAATGAGCAGTTCTTC,CASSEVGNEQFF
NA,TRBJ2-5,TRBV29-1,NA,TGCAGCGTCACACAGGGAAGAGAGACCCAGTACTTC,CSVTQGRETQYF
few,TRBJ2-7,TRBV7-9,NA,TGTGCCAGCAGCCTCCGGCACGAGCAGTACTTC,CASSLRHEQYF
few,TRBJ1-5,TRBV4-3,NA,TGCGCCAGCAGCCAAGAAAGGACAGATGGTCAGCCCCAGCATTTT,CASSQERTDGQPQHF
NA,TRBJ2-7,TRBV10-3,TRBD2,TGTGCCATCAGCAGTGGGAGACTAGCGGGGTCAAACCACTACGAGCAGTACTTC,CAISSGRLAGSNHYEQYF
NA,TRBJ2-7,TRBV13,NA,TGTGCCAGCAGCTTAGCTGGGGAGGACTACGAGCAGTACTTC,CASSLAGEDYEQYF
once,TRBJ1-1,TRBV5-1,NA,TGCGCCAGCAGCTCCCCGGGTAACACTGAAGCTTTCTTT,CASSSPGNTEAFF
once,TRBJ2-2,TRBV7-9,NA,TGTGCCAGCAGTCAAGTAGAGGCGGGTGACACCGGGGAGCTGTTTTTT,CASSQVEAGDTGELFF
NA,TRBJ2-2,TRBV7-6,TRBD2,TGTGCCAGCAGCTTGGAGGGAGGGGTTACCGGGGAGCTGTTTTTT,CASSLEGGVTGELFF
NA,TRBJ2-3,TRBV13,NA,TGTGCCAGCAGCCTCGCTGGAGAGGGGCCCAGCACAGATACGCAGTATTTT,CASSLAGEGPSTDTQYF
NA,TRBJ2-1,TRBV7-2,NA,TGTGCCAGCAGCTTAGATCCGATGAGGGGGGGGTTCTTC,CASSLDPMRGGFF